The following is a T cell receptor (beta chain) sequence with its context. This CDR3 is 12 amino acids long. Germline CDR1 reads SQVTM; CDR2 reads ANQGSEA. With 4 bases removed from V and 4 bases from J, the gap between germline ends came to 8 bases. This entry is derived from a study of T cell changes during pregnancy in multiple sclerosis. This table comes from immunoSEQ multiplex PCR, and its TCRdb copy is limited to in-frame clones, with some not included. The sample yields 50,000 to 65,000 clones, about 91% seen once. This chain links TRBV29-1 with TRBJ2-1, with D possibly being TRBD2 (5 bases). This TCR was recovered from a female donor with multiple sclerosis, enrolled in a pregnancy study. The input for sequencing was CD4+ T cells from peripheral blood mononuclear cells, taken in the first trimester of pregnancy. The CDR3 loop reads CSVASTYNEQFF. CDR3 DNA sequence: TGCAGCGTTGCTAGCACTTACAATGAGCAGTTCTTC.